The sequence of this TCR beta chain was determined in a study of T-cell memory formation after mild COVID-19. Study as a whole: Largely, TCR clusters stayed within a single donor.

A note on this clonotype: The antigen remains undetermined.

Findings and limits, study-wide: Of the contracting clones, CD4+ ones lay mainly in CM and EM, and CD8+ ones in EMRA.

CDR1 SQVTM and CDR2 ANQGSEA come from the germline V gene. The ends were cut back, 7 bases at V and 10 bases at J, with 20 bases in the middle. The CDR3 sequence is 13 residues long. TCRdb re-derived calls from the 5' RACE reads in MiXCR, one entry per CDR3 protein. Of about 400,000 distinct CDR3 sequences in the sample, about an eighth are singletons; the top ten hold around 21%. J is TRBJ2-1 and V is TRBV29-1, with D possibly being TRBD2 (5 bases). Sequencing was carried out using PBMCs or a T cell subset sorted from them (not recorded which). This clonotype was sampled from a man aged 18-30 years who had mild COVID-19 (a few samples of this study predate the infection). Cell type and time point are not known. Written as DNA, the CDR3 is TGCAGCGCTATCGGACTGGCCCTCGGGGAGCAGTTCTTC. The encoded protein is CSAIGLALGEQFF.